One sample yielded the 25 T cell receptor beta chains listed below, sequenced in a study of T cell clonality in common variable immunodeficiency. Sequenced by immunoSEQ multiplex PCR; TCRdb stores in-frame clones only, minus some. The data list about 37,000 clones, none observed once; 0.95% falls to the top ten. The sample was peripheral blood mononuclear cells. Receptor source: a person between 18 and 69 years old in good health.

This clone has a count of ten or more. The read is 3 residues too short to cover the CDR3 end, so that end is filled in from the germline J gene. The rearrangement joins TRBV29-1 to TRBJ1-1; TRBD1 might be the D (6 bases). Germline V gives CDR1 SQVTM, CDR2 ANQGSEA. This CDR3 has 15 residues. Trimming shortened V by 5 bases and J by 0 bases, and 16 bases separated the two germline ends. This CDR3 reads CSVTPRGAMNTEAFF. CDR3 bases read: TGCAGCGTTACCCCTCGGGGGGCAATGAACACTGAA.

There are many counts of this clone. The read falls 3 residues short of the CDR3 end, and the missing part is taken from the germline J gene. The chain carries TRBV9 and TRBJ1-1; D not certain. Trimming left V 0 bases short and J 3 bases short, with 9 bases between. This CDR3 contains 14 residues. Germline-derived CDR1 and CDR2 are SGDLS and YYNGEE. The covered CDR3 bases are TGTGCCAGCAGCGTAGCTAGTTCGGACACTGAA. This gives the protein CASSVASSDTE. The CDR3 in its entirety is CASSVASSDTEAFF.

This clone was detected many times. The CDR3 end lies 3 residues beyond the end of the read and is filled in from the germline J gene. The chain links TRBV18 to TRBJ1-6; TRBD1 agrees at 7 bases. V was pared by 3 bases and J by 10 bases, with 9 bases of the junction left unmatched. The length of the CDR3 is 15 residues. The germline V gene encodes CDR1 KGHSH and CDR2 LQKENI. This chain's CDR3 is CASSPPEGGNSPLHF. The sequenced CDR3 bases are TGTGCCAGCTCACCCCCTGAAGGGGGCAACTCACCC. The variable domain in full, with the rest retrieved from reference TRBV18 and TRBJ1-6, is NAGVMQNPRHLVRRRGQEARLRCSPMKGHSHVYWYRQLPEEGLKFMVYLQKENIIDESGMPKERFSAEFPKEGPSILRIQQVVRGDSAAYFCASSPPEGGNSPLHFGNGTRLTVT.

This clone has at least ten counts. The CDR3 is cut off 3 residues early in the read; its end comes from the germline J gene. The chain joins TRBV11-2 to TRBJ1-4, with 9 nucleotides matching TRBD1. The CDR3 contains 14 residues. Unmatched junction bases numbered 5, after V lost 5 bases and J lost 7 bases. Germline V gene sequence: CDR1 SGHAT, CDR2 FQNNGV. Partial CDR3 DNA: TGTGCCAGCAGCATAAGACAGGGGGGTGAAAAA. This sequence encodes CASSIRQGGEK. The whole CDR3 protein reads CASSIRQGGEKLFF. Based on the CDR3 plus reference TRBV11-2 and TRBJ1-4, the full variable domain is EAGVAQSPRYKIIEKRQSVAFWCNPISGHATLYWYQQILGQGPKLLIQFQNNGVVDDSQLPKDRFSAERLKGVDSTLKIQPAKLEDSAVYLCASSIRQGGEKLFFGSGTQLSVL.

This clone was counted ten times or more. The DNA read from the CDR3 is TGCAGTGCTAGAGGGACAGCCGATCAGCCC. Translation: CSARGTADQP. The CDR3 reads in full as CSARGTADQPQHF. The genes are TRBV20-1 and TRBJ1-5; weak D call: TRBD1 (6 bases). Coverage ceases 3 residues before the CDR3 finishes, and the germline J gene fills in the end. In germline, CDR1 is DFQATT, CDR2 SNEGSKA (reference sequence). The ends were cut back, 1 base at V and 5 bases at J, with 9 bases in the middle. The length of the CDR3 is 13 residues.

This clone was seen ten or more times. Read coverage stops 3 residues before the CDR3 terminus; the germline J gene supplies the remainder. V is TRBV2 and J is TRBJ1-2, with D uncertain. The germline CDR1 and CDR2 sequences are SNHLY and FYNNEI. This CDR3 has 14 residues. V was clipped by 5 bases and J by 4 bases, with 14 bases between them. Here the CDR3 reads CASSPAPGPYGYTF. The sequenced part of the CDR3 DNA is TGTGCCAGCAGTCCCGCACCGGGTCCCTATGGC.

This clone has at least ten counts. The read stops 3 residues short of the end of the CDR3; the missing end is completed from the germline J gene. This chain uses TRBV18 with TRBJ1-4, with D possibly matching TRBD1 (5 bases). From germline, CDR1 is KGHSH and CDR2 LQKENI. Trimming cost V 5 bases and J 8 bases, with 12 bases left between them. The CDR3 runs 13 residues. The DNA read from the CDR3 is TGTGCCAGCTCAAGAGGGGCAGGAGAAAAA. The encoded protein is CASSRGAGEK. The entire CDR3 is CASSRGAGEKLFF.

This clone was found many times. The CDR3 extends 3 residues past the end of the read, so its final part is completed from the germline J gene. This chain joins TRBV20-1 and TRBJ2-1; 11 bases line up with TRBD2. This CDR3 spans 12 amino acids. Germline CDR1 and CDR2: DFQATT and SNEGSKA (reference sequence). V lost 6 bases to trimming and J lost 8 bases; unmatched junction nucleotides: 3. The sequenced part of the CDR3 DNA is TGCAGTGCAATAGCGGGAGGGTATGAG. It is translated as CSAIAGGYE. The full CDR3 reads CSAIAGGYEQFF.

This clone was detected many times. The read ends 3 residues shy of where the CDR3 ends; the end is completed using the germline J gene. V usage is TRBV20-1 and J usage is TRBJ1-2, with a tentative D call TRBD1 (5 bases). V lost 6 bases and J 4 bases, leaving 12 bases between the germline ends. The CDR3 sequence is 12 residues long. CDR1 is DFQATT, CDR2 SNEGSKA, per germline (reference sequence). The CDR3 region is CSAVGGIYGYTF. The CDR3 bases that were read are TGCAGTGCAGTCGGGGGGATCTATGGC.

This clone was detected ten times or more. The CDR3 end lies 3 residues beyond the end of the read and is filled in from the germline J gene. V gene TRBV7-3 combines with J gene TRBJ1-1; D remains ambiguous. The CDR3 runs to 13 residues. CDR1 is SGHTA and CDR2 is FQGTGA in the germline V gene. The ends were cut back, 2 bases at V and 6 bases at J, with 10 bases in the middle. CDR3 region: CASSLARGSEAFF. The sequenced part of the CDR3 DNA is TGTGCCAGCAGCTTAGCTCGGGGTTCTGAA.

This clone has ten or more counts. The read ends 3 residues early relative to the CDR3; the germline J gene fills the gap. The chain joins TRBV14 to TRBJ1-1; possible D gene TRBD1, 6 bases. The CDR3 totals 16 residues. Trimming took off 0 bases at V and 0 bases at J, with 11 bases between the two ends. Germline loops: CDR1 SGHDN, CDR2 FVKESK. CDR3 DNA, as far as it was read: TGTGCCAGCAGCCAAGATCCAGGGACAATGAACACTGAA. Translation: CASSQDPGTMNTE. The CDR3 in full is CASSQDPGTMNTEAFF. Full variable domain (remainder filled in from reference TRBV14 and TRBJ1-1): EAGVTQFPSHSVIEKGQTVTLRCDPISGHDNLYWYRRVMGKEIKFLLHFVKESKQDESGMPNNRFLAERTGGTYSTLKVQPAELEDSGVYFCASSQDPGTMNTEAFFGQGTRLTVV.

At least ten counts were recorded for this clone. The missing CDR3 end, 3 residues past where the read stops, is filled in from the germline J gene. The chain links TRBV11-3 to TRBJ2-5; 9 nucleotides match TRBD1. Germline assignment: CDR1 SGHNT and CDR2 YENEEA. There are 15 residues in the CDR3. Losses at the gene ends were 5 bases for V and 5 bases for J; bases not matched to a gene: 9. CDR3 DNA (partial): TGTGCCAGCAGCCCCGGGACAGGGACGATTGAGACC. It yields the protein CASSPGTGTIET. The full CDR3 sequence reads CASSPGTGTIETQYF.

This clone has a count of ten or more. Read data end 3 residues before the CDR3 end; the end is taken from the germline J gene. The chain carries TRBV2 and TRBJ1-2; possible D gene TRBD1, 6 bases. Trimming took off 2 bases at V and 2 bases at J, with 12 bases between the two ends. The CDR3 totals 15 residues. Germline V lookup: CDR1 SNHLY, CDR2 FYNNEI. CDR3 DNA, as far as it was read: TGTGCCAGCAGTGAAATAACAGGGTCAAACTATGGC. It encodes CASSEITGSNYG. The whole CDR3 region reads CASSEITGSNYGYTF.

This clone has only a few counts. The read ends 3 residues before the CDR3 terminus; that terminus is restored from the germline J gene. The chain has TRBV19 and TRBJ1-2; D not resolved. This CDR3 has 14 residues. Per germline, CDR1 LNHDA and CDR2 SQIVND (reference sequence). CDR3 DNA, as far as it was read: TGTGCCAGTATCATGAGGCATGGCGGGTCCGAC. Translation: CASIMRHGGSD. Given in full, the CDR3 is CASIMRHGGSDYTF. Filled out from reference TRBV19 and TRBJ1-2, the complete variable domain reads DGGITQSPKYLFRKEGQNVTLSCEQNLNHDAMYWYRQDPGQGLRLIYYSQIVNDFQKGDIAEGYSVSREKKESFPLTVTSAQKNPTAFYLCASIMRHGGSDYTFGSGTRLTVV.

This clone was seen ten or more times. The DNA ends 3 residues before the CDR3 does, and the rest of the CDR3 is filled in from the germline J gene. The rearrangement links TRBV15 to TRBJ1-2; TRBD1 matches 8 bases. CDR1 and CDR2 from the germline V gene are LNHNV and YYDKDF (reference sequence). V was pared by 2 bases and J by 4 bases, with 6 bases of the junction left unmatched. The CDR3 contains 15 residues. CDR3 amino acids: CATSRPGQAFYGYTF. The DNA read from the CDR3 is TGTGCCACCAGCAGACCGGGACAGGCCTTCTATGGC.

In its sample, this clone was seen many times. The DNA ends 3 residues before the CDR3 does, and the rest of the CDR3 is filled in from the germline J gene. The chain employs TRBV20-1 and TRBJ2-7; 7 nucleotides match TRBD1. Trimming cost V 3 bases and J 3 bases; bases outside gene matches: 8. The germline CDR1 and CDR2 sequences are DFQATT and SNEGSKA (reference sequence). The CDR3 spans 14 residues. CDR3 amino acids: CSAREGGSVYEQYF. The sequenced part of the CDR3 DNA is TGCAGTGCTAGGGAAGGGGGCTCGGTCTACGAG.

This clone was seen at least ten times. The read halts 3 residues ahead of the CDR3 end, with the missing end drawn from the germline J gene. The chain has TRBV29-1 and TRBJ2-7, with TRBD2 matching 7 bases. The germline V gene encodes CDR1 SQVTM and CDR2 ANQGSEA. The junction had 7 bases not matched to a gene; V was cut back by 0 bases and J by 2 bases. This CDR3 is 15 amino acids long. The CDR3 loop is CSVEDRVAGAYEQYF. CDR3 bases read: TGCAGCGTTGAAGATCGAGTAGCGGGCGCCTACGAG.

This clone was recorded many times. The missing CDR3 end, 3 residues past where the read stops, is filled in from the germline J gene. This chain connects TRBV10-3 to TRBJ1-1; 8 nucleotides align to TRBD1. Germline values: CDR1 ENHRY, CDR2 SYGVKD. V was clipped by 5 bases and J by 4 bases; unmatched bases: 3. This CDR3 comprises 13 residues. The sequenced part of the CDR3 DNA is TGTGCCATCAGTCCGGACAGGGTCACTGAA. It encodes CAISPDRVTE. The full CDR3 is CAISPDRVTEAFF.

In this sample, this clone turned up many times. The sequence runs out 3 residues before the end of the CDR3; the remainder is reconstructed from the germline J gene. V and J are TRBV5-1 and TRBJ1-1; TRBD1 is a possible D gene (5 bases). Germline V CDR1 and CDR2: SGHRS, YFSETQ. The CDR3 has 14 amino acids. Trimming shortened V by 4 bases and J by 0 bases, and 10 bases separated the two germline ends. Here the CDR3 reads CASSLRDLNTEAFF. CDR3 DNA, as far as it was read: TGCGCCAGCAGCCTTCGGGACTTGAACACTGAA.

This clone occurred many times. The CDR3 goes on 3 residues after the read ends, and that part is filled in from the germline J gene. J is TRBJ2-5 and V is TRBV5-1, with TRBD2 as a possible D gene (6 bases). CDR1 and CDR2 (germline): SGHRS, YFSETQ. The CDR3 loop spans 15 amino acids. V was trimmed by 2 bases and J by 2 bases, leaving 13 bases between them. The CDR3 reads CASSFGRGLQETQYF. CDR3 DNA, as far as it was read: TGCGCCAGCAGCTTCGGGCGGGGATTACAAGAGACC.

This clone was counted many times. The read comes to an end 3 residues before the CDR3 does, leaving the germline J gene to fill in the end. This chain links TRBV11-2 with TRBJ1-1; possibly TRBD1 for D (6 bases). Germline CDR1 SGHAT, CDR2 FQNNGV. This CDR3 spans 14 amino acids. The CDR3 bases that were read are TGTGCCAGCAGCTTAGATCGAGGCAGGGGAGAA. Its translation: CASSLDRGRGE. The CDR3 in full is CASSLDRGRGEAFF.

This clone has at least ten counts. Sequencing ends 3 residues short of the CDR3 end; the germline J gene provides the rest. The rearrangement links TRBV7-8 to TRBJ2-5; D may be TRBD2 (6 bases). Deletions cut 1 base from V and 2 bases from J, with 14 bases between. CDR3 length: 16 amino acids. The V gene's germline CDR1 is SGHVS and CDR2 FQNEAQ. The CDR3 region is CASSLVAGRRQETQYF. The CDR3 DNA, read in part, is TGTGCCAGCAGCTTAGTCGCGGGGCGTCGGCAAGAGACC.

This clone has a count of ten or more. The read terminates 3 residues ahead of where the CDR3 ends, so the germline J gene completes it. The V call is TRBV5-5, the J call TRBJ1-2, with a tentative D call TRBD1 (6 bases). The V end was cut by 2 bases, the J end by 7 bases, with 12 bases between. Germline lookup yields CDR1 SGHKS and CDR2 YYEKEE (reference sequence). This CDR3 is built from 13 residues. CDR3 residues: CASSLTGSFGYTF. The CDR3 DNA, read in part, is TGTGCCAGCAGCTTAACAGGGTCCTTTGGC.

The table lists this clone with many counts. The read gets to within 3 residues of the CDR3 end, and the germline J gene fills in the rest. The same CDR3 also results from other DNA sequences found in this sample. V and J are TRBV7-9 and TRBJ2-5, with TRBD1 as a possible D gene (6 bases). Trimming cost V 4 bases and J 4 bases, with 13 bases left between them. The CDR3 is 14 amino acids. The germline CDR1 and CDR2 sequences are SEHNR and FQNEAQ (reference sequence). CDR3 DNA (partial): TGTGCCAGCAGCTCTAGGGGGATGAGAGAGACC. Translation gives CASSSRGMRET. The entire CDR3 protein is CASSSRGMRETQYF.

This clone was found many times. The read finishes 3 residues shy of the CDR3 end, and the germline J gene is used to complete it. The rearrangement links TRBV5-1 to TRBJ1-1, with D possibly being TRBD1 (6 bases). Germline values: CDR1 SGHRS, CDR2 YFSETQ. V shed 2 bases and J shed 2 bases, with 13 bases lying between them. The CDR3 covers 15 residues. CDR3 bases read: TGCGCCAGCAGCTTTCAGGGGAGGGAAAACACTGAA. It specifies CASSFQGRENTE. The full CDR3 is CASSFQGRENTEAFF.